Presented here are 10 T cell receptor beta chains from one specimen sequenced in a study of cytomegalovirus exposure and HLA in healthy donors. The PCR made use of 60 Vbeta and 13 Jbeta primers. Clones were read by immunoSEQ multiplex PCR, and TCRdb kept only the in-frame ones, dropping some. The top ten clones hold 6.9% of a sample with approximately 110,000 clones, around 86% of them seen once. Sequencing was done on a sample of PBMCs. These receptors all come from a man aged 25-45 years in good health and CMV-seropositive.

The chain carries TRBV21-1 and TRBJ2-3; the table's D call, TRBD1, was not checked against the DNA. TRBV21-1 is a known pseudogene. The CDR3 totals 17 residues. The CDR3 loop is CASSKPRTIPSTDTQYF. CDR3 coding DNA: TGTGCCAGCAGCAAACCAAGGACAATTCCTAGCACAGATACGCAGTATTTT.

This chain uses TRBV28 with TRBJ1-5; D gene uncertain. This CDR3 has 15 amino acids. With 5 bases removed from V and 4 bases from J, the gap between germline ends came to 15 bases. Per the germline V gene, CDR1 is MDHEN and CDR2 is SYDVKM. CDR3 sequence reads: CASSDDGGGNQPQHF. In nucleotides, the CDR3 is TGTGCCAGCAGTGATGACGGAGGCGGAAATCAGCCCCAGCATTTT.

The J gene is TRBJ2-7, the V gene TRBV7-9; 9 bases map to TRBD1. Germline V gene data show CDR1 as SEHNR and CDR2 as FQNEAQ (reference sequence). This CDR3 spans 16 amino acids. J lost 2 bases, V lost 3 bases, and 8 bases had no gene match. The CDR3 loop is CASSLGWGQGAYEQYF. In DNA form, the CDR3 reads TGTGCCAGCAGCTTGGGGTGGGGACAGGGAGCCTACGAGCAGTACTTC.

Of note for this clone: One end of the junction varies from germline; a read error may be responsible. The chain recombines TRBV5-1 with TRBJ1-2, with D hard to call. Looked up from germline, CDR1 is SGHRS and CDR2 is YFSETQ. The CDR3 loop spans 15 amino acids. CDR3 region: CANSPTFTVNYGYTF. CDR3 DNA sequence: TGCGCCAACAGCCCAACTTTCACAGTTAACTATGGCTACACCTTC. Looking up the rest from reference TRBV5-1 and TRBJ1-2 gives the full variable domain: KAGVTQTPRYLIKTRGQQVTLSCSPISGHRSVSWYQQTPGQGLQFLFEYFSETQRNKGNFPGRFSGRQFSNSRSEMNVSTLELGDSALYLCANSPTFTVNYGYTFGSGTRLTVV.

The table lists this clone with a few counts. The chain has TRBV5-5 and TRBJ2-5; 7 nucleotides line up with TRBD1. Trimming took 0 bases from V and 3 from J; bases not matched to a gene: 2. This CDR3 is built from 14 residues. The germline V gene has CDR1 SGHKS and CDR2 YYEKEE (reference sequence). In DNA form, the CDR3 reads TGTGCCAGCAGCTTGGCCGGGACAGAAGAGACCCAGTACTTC. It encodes CASSLAGTEETQYF.

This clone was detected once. The DNA of the CDR3 is TGTGCCAGCAGTTACGAGCGGGGGCTTAGCACAGATACGCAGTATTTT. It encodes CASSYERGLSTDTQYF. The chain couples TRBV5-6 to TRBJ2-3; 8 nucleotides match TRBD2. The CDR3 is 16 amino acids. Germline assignment: CDR1 SGHDT and CDR2 YYEEEE. J gave up 0 bases and V 5 bases, and 8 bases lay outside the gene matches.

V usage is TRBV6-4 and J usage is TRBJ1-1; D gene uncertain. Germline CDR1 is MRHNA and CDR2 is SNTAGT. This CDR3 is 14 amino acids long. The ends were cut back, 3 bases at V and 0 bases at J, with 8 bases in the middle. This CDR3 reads CASSELTLNTEAFF. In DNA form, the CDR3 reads TGTGCCAGCAGTGAGCTTACTTTGAACACTGAAGCTTTCTTT.

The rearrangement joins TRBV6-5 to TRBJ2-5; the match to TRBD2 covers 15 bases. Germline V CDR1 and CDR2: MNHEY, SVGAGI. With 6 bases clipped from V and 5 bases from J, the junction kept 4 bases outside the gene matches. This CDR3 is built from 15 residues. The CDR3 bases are TGTGCCAGCAGCTCCGGGACTAGCGGGAGGGAGACCCAGTACTTC. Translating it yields CASSSGTSGRETQYF.

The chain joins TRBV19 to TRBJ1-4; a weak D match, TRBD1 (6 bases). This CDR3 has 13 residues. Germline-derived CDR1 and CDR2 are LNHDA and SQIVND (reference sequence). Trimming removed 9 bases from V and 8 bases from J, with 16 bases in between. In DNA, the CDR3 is TGTGCCAGCAAGGCAGGGGCCGAAGAAAAACTGTTTTTT. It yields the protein CASKAGAEEKLFF.

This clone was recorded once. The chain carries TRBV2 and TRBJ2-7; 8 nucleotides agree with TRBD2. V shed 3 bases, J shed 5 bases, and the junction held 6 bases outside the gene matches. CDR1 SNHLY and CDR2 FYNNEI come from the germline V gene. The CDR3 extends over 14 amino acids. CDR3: CASSDKVAGNEQYF. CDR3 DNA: TGTGCCAGCAGTGATAAAGTAGCGGGGAACGAGCAGTACTTC.